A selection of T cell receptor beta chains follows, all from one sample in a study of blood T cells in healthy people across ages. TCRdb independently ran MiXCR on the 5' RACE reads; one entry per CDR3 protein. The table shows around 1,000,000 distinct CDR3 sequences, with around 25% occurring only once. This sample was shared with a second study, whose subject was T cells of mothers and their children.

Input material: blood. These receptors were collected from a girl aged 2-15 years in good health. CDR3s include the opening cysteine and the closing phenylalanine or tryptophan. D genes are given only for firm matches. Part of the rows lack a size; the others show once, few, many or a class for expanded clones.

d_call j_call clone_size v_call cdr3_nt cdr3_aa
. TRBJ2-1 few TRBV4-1 TGCGCCAGCAGCTTATCGTACTACAATGAGCAGTTCTTC CASSLSYYNEQFF
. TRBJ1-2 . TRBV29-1 TGCAGCGTTGTGCCAAGAAACTATGGCTACACCTTC CSVVPRNYGYTF
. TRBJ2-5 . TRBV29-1 TGCAGCGTTGAAGGAGGCACGGGAGTAGAGACCCAGTACTTC CSVEGGTGVETQYF
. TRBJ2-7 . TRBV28 TGTGCCAGCCAAGATATCGAGCAGTACTTC CASQDIEQYF
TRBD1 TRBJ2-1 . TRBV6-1 TGTGCCAGCAGTGGGAATCTCAGGGGGACGAAGTCTGAGCAGTTCTTC CASSGNLRGTKSEQFF
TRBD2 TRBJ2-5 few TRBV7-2 TGTGCCAGAAGCTTAGAGTTACTAGCGGGAGAGACCCAGTACTTC CARSLELLAGETQYF
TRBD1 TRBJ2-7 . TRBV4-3 TGCGCCAGCAGCCGGACGACAGGGGGCAGCGAGCAGTACTTC CASSRTTGGSEQYF
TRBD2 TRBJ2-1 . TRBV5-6 TGTGCCAGCGAGCAAGGGACTAGCGGAGACAATGAGCAGTTCTTC CASEQGTSGDNEQFF
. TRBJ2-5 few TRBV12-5 TGTGCTAGTGGTTTCCCCCAACCGGGGGCTCAAGAGACCCAGTACTTC CASGFPQPGAQETQYF
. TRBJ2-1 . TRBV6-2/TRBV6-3 TGTGCCAGCAGTTACTCAACCAAGACAGGCGCCTACAATGAGCAGTTCTTC CASSYSTKTGAYNEQFF